This T cell receptor (beta chain) came from a study of shared clonotypes between healthy human individuals. Study conclusions and caveats: Genetic and exposure-history diversity was limited by the few donors. Sequencing depth was a factor that was expected to affect clonotype sharing among donors. It was only blood that was sampled, and tissue repertoires likely differ.

The data were produced by immunoSEQ multiplex PCR, yet TCRdb's version contains in-frame clones alone and is incomplete. The sample has millions of clones, 93% seen once. Donors were healthy HIV-negative adults without recent acute infections or vaccinations. Note on this clone: The target antigen is unknown.

The trim removed 5 bases at V and 9 bases at J, leaving 9 bases unmatched. This CDR3 is 16 amino acids long. The germline CDR1 and CDR2 sequences are SGHTA and FQGNSA. The clonotype originates from a young man in good health. Some clones in this sample may be carry-over from other donors' samples. Input material: naive CD4+ T cells from PBMCs. Subset in this sample: CD45RA+ positively selected. The rearrangement uses TRBV7-2 and TRBJ2-1, with 14 bases fitting TRBD2. CDR3 in DNA: TGTGCCAGCAGCCCTACCCGACTAGCGGGAGGGGGTGAGCAGTTCTTC. It specifies CASSPTRLAGGGEQFF.